The entry below gives a single T cell receptor beta chain sequence along with its context. This sample was included in a study of cytomegalovirus exposure and HLA in healthy donors. Germline-derived CDR1 and CDR2 are MDHEN and SYDVKM. The CDR3 is made up of 13 amino acids. V lost 7 bases, J lost 3 bases, and 1 base stayed unmatched. The primer mix had 60 Vbeta and 13 Jbeta primers. Data came from immunoSEQ multiplex PCR; TCRdb stores just in-frame clones and leaves some out. The data contain some 200,000 clones, roughly 60% of them seen just once; the ten biggest clones take up less than 3%. The V and J genes are TRBV28 and TRBJ2-7; TRBD2 agrees at 12 bases. Material: PBMCs. The receptor comes from a man in his forties in good health and CMV-seronegative. The CDR3 sequence: CASILAGGYEQYF. Here the CDR3 DNA reads TGTGCCAGCATACTAGCGGGGGGCTACGAGCAGTACTTC.